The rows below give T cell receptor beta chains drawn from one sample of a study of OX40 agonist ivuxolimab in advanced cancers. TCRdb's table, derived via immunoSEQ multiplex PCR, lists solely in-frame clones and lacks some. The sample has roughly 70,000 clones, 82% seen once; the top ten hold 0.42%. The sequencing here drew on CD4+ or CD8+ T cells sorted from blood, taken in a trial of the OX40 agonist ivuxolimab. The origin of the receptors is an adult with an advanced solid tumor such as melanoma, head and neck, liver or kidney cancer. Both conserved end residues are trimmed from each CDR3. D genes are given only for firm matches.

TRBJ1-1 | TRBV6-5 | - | ASSYTANRGTEAF
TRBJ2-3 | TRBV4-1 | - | ASSHLLFDTQY
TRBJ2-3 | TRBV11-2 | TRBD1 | ASSLGRDRGRTDTQY
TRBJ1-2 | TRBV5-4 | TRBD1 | ASSLDRDRDRYGYT
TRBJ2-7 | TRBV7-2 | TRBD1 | ASSLGGQGRGVYEQY
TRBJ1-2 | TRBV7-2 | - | ASSPNFQGRGYGYT
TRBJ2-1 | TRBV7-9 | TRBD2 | ASSLRWEGLNEQF
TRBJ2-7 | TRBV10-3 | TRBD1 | AISAGQGRYEQY
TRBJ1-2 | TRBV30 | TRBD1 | AWDRGRYGYT
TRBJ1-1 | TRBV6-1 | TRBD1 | ASSEAPDRVGTEAF
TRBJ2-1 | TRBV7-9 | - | ATSSWGRKTTAEGEQF
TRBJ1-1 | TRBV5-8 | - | ASSLEVWNTEAF
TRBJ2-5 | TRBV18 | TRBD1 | ASSIRQGAAEAQY
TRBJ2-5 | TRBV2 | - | ASKRTETQY
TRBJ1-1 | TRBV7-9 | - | ASSWGQTNTEAF
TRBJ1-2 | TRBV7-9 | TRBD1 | ASSLRDSPRQGYT
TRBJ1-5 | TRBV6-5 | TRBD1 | ASSQNRGSNQPQH
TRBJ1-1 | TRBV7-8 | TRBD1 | ASSFDRVNTEAF
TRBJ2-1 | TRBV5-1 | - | ASSFLVGEGEQF
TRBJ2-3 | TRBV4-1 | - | ASSQEGDTQY
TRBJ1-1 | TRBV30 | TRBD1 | AWGRGMNTEAF
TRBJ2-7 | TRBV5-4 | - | ASSLDSTQQY